Here is one T cell receptor (beta chain) with its context. The V gene end was trimmed by 2 bases and the J gene end by 7 bases; junction bases not matched to a gene: 6. Germline V gene lookup returns CDR1 MNHEY and CDR2 SVGAGI. The CDR3 is 14 amino acids. Original processing methods: From reference gene primer amplification, estimates of nucleated cell counts were derived. Profiled with immunoSEQ multiplex PCR; TCRdb holds only in-frame clones, not every one. The DNA gave D and trimming, while V, J and clone size come from that table. The data contain roughly 170,000 clones, about 80% of them seen just once; the ten biggest clones take up about 12%. This sample was included in a study of blood T cell repertoires in COVID-19. Study details: There were acute and convalescent COVID-19 samples, and they came from the United States, Italy and Spain. T cells, B-cell-depleted T cells, or PBMCs provided the cDNA or gDNA that served as material.

Donors of Cohort 3 who recovered were those that had two negative PCRs, clearance, or symptom resolution. The sequence derives from a man aged 50 to 59 who had recovered from COVID-19. The source material was PBMCs or T cells enriched from blood (not recorded which). V and J are TRBV6-5 and TRBJ1-1; 8 bases match TRBD1. CDR3 in DNA: TGTGCCAGCAGTTACCTACAGGGGGGGATTGAAGCTTTCTTT. It is translated as CASSYLQGGIEAFF.